These T cell receptor beta chains were read from a single sample in a study of T cell changes during pregnancy in multiple sclerosis. The protocol was immunoSEQ multiplex PCR, while the TCRdb copy is restricted to in-frame clones and leaves out a portion. The table has about 99,000 clones, about 90% seen once; the top ten hold about 0.88%. The source was peripheral blood, collected after pregnancy. These receptors all come from a female donor with multiple sclerosis, enrolled in a pregnancy study. Each CDR3 is given with its conserved first and last residue. D genes are given only for firm matches. A clone size is listed for some rows: how often the clone was seen (once, few, many), or a class if it is expanded.

CDR3 DNA: TGTGCCAGCAGCGCCCACCGACAGGGGGCGTCGGATGGCTACACCTTC
CDR3 protein: CASSAHRQGASDGYTF
D gene: TRBD1
clone size: -
J gene: TRBJ1-2
V gene: TRBV9

CDR3 DNA: TGTGCCAGCAGCTCTATCACAGATACGCAGTATTTT
CDR3 protein: CASSSITDTQYF
D gene: -
clone size: -
J gene: TRBJ2-3
V gene: TRBV7-9

CDR3 DNA: TGTGCCAGCAGCCGCTACGCCGGGACTAGCGGGAGGGATGAGCAGTTCTTC
CDR3 protein: CASSRYAGTSGRDEQFF
D gene: TRBD2
clone size: -
J gene: TRBJ2-1
V gene: TRBV7-9

CDR3 DNA: TGTGCCAGCAGTTGGGACAGGAGCCGCACAGATACGCAGTATTTT
CDR3 protein: CASSWDRSRTDTQYF
D gene: TRBD1
clone size: -
J gene: TRBJ2-3
V gene: TRBV5-8

CDR3 DNA: TGCGCCAGCTCGATCCTAGCGGGAGCCGGGGAGCTGTTTTTT
CDR3 protein: CASSILAGAGELFF
D gene: TRBD2
clone size: -
J gene: TRBJ2-2
V gene: TRBV10-2

CDR3 DNA: TGTGCCAGCGCGACAGGGACCAACACTGAAGCTTTCTTT
CDR3 protein: CASATGTNTEAFF
D gene: TRBD1
clone size: once
J gene: TRBJ1-1
V gene: TRBV5-8

CDR3 DNA: TGTGCCAGCAGCACAGGGATGGGTGAGCAGTACTTC
CDR3 protein: CASSTGMGEQYF
D gene: -
clone size: -
J gene: TRBJ2-7
V gene: TRBV27

CDR3 DNA: TGTGCCATCAGTGAGAACACAGCCTACGAGCAGTACTTC
CDR3 protein: CAISENTAYEQYF
D gene: -
clone size: -
J gene: TRBJ2-7
V gene: TRBV10-3

CDR3 DNA: TGTGCCAGCAGCGTAGACCCGGGAGGGCCGGGGAATGAGCAGTTCTTC
CDR3 protein: CASSVDPGGPGNEQFF
D gene: TRBD2
clone size: -
J gene: TRBJ2-1
V gene: TRBV9

CDR3 DNA: TGCGCCAGCAGCCCGGTGGGCCCTAATTCACCCCTCCACTTT
CDR3 protein: CASSPVGPNSPLHF
D gene: -
clone size: once
J gene: TRBJ1-6
V gene: TRBV5-1

CDR3 DNA: TGTGCCAGCTCACCATACGGAGGGTCAGACGGCTACACCTTC
CDR3 protein: CASSPYGGSDGYTF
D gene: -
clone size: -
J gene: TRBJ1-2
V gene: TRBV18

CDR3 DNA: TGTGCCAGCAGTGGAGGATCCTATAATTCACCCCTCCACTTT
CDR3 protein: CASSGGSYNSPLHF
D gene: -
clone size: -
J gene: TRBJ1-6
V gene: TRBV6-4

CDR3 DNA: TGTGCCAGCAGCTTGAAGGGGGCGGCAGATACGCAGTATTTT
CDR3 protein: CASSLKGAADTQYF
D gene: TRBD1
clone size: -
J gene: TRBJ2-3
V gene: TRBV5-5

CDR3 DNA: TGTGCCAGCAGCCAAGATTGGGAGGGAGGAGGAGCAGATACGCAGTATTTT
CDR3 protein: CASSQDWEGGGADTQYF
D gene: TRBD2
clone size: -
J gene: TRBJ2-3
V gene: TRBV4-2

CDR3 DNA: TGTGCCAGCTCACCTATGACAGAGAACACTGAAGCTTTCTTT
CDR3 protein: CASSPMTENTEAFF
D gene: -
clone size: -
J gene: TRBJ1-1
V gene: TRBV18

CDR3 DNA: TGTGCCAGCAGTTGGACTAGCGGCTCCTACGAGCAGTACTTC
CDR3 protein: CASSWTSGSYEQYF
D gene: TRBD2
clone size: few
J gene: TRBJ2-7
V gene: TRBV27

CDR3 DNA: TGTGCCAGCAGCCAAGAAGGGACAGGGTCTGCCGAGCAGTACTTC
CDR3 protein: CASSQEGTGSAEQYF
D gene: TRBD1
clone size: -
J gene: TRBJ2-7
V gene: TRBV4-2

CDR3 DNA: TGTGCCAGCAGTGAGGGTCCGACTAGTTCGGCTTTCTTT
CDR3 protein: CASSEGPTSSAFF
D gene: -
clone size: -
J gene: TRBJ1-1
V gene: TRBV2

CDR3 DNA: TGTGCCAGCAGTCCTTCCCGGGACAGGGGGAGAAATGAGCAGTTCTTC
CDR3 protein: CASSPSRDRGRNEQFF
D gene: TRBD1
clone size: -
J gene: TRBJ2-1
V gene: TRBV11-3

CDR3 DNA: TGTGCCAGTAGTTTCGGGACAGACGACGCGCAGTACTTC
CDR3 protein: CASSFGTDDAQYF
D gene: TRBD1
clone size: -
J gene: TRBJ2-7
V gene: TRBV19

CDR3 DNA: TGTGCCAGCAGCTTAGACGGGGCCCGGGGGAGGGAGCAGTACTTC
CDR3 protein: CASSLDGARGREQYF
D gene: -
clone size: -
J gene: TRBJ2-7
V gene: TRBV11-2

CDR3 DNA: TGTGCCAGCAGCCCGCTAGCGGTGAACACCGGGGAGCTGTTTTTT
CDR3 protein: CASSPLAVNTGELFF
D gene: TRBD2
clone size: -
J gene: TRBJ2-2
V gene: TRBV7-9

CDR3 DNA: TGCGCCAGCAGTGAGTTTGCCGAGGGACAGGGGAACGCTTTCTTT
CDR3 protein: CASSEFAEGQGNAFF
D gene: TRBD1
clone size: -
J gene: TRBJ1-1
V gene: TRBV10-1

CDR3 DNA: TGTGCCAGCACCCAGAAGACAGGAGGTTTTTCACCCCTCCACTTT
CDR3 protein: CASTQKTGGFSPLHF
D gene: -
clone size: few
J gene: TRBJ1-6
V gene: TRBV7-2

CDR3 DNA: TGTGCCAGCAAATCGGGAGGGGCTGAAGCTTTCTTT
CDR3 protein: CASKSGGAEAFF
D gene: -
clone size: few
J gene: TRBJ1-1
V gene: TRBV11-2

CDR3 DNA: TGTGCCAGCACCCGAGGGGGGGTAGTCACCGGGGAGCTGTTTTTT
CDR3 protein: CASTRGGVVTGELFF
D gene: -
clone size: -
J gene: TRBJ2-2
V gene: TRBV27

CDR3 DNA: TGCGCCAGCAGCTTGGCCTTCCGGACTAGCACGTACGAGCAGTACTTC
CDR3 protein: CASSLAFRTSTYEQYF
D gene: TRBD2
clone size: -
J gene: TRBJ2-7
V gene: TRBV5-1

CDR3 DNA: TGTGCCAGCAGCGGGCGATTCCCAGGGGAATCGGACACTGAAGCTTTCTTT
CDR3 protein: CASSGRFPGESDTEAFF
D gene: -
clone size: -
J gene: TRBJ1-1
V gene: TRBV9

CDR3 DNA: TGTGCCAGCAGTGAATCAGGGTCCTCCTTGGGGGAAAAACTGTTTTTT
CDR3 protein: CASSESGSSLGEKLFF
D gene: -
clone size: -
J gene: TRBJ1-4
V gene: TRBV6-1